Each of the 25 T cell receptor beta chains below was sequenced from the same sample in a study of T cell changes during pregnancy in multiple sclerosis. Some clones are missing from TCRdb's copy, which holds only in-frame ones; the method was immunoSEQ multiplex PCR. The data contain about 53,000 clones, around 90% of them singletons. Sequenced material: CD4+ T cells from peripheral blood mononuclear cells, taken in the third trimester of pregnancy. The receptor source for this set is a female donor with multiple sclerosis, enrolled in a pregnancy study.

The V gene is TRBV21-1, the J gene TRBJ2-7; the table's D gene call, TRBD1, was not cross checked with the DNA. TRBV21-1 is a recognized pseudogene. The CDR3 is made up of 11 amino acids. This chain's CDR3 is CASPGGCEQYF. The CDR3 DNA reads TGTGCCAGCCCAGGGGGCTGCGAGCAGTACTTC.

The chain uses TRBV27 and TRBJ1-6; D is uncertain. Germline V gene sequence: CDR1 MNHEY, CDR2 SMNVEV (reference sequence). The CDR3 is 15 residues long. Trimming removed 5 bases from V and 4 bases from J, with 12 bases in between. The CDR3 loop reads CASSPSGLYNSPLHF. CDR3 DNA: TGTGCCAGCAGTCCCTCTGGACTGTATAATTCACCCCTCCACTTT.

The chain has TRBV12-2 and TRBJ1-1; the table's D call of TRBD1 was not tested on the DNA. TRBV12-2 is a pseudogene. The CDR3 has 16 amino acids. The chain's CDR3 is CASRLVEGANVTEAFF. CDR3 nucleotide sequence: TGTGCAAGTCGCTTAGTAGAGGGGGCTAACGTCACTGAAGCTTTCTTT.

J is TRBJ1-1 and V is TRBV13; no clear D. Germline V gives CDR1 PRHDT, CDR2 FYEKMQ (reference sequence). Trimming took off 2 bases at V and 0 bases at J, with 4 bases between the two ends. The CDR3 spans 13 residues. This chain's CDR3 is CASSLTVNTEAFF. The CDR3 DNA is TGTGCCAGCAGCTTAACGGTGAACACTGAAGCTTTCTTT.

V is TRBV7-6 and J is TRBJ2-1; D ambiguous. In germline, CDR1 is SGHVS, CDR2 FNYEAQ. The germline V and J ends were trimmed by 5 bases and 8 bases, with 7 bases remaining between them. This CDR3 has 11 residues. The CDR3 DNA follows: TGTGCCAGCAGCGATGGGCATGAGCAGTTCTTC. Protein sequence: CASSDGHEQFF.

J is TRBJ1-4 and V is TRBV2; tentative D call: TRBD1 (6 bases). The CDR3 is made up of 17 amino acids. Germline CDR1 is SNHLY and CDR2 is FYNNEI. Trimming stripped 2 bases from V and 3 bases from J, with 16 bases between. CDR3 region: CASSEWGGRAANEKLFF. For the CDR3, the DNA is TGTGCCAGCAGTGAATGGGGGGGCCGAGCGGCTAATGAAAAACTGTTTTTT.

This clone was seen only once. The chain's CDR3 is CASSFTSGGRGEQYF. Here the CDR3 DNA reads TGTGCCAGCAGCTTTACTAGCGGGGGGAGGGGGGAGCAGTACTTC. This chain connects TRBV7-2 to TRBJ2-7; 12 nucleotides align to TRBD2. CDR1 is SGHTA, CDR2 FQGNSA, per germline. This CDR3 is 15 amino acids long. The J segment lost 7 bases and the V segment lost 3 bases, leaving 7 bases of the junction unmatched.

The V gene is TRBV19, the J gene TRBJ1-5; D gene unclear. CDR1 is LNHDA, CDR2 SQIVND, per germline (reference sequence). Trimming stripped 7 bases from V and 4 bases from J, with 11 bases between. The CDR3 runs 13 residues. CDR3: CASTPGLNQPQHF. CDR3 DNA sequence: TGTGCCAGTACACCGGGATTAAATCAGCCCCAGCATTTT.

The rearrangement links TRBV7-2 to TRBJ2-7, with a possible D match to TRBD2 (5 bases). Germline loops: CDR1 SGHTA, CDR2 FQGNSA. There are 13 residues in the CDR3. V was trimmed by 4 bases and J by 6 bases, leaving 13 bases between them. The CDR3 reads CASSYPPGVEQYF. Written as DNA, the CDR3 is TGTGCCAGCAGCTACCCCCCCGGGGTCGAGCAGTACTTC. Drawing the rest from reference TRBV7-2 and TRBJ2-7, the complete variable domain is GAGVSQSPSNKVTEKGKDVELRCDPISGHTALYWYRQSLGQGLEFLIYFQGNSAPDKSGLPSDRFSAERTGGSVSTLTIQRTQQEDSAVYLCASSYPPGVEQYFGPGTRLTVT.

V usage is TRBV5-4 and J usage is TRBJ2-7, with 11 bases identical to TRBD1. The CDR3 spans 16 residues. The ends lost 0 bases at V and 3 bases at J; junction bases unmatched: 5. Per germline, CDR1 SGHNT and CDR2 YYREEE (reference sequence). In nucleotides, the CDR3 is TGTGCCAGCAGCTTGGTGCGCGGGACAGGGGGCTACGAGCAGTACTTC. Its protein product is CASSLVRGTGGYEQYF.

The V and J genes are TRBV9 and TRBJ2-6; no definite D call. The CDR3 spans 18 residues. Germline V gene lookup returns CDR1 SGDLS and CDR2 YYNGEE. V lost 0 bases, J lost 0 bases, and 13 bases lay in between. The CDR3: CASSVGSLGLSGANVLTF. Here the CDR3 DNA reads TGTGCCAGCAGCGTAGGTTCCCTGGGCCTCTCTGGGGCCAACGTCCTGACTTTC.

This chain joins TRBV18 and TRBJ1-2; D unresolved. The germline V gene has CDR1 KGHSH and CDR2 LQKENI. The CDR3 loop spans 14 amino acids. V was pared by 1 base and J by 5 bases, with 11 bases between. The DNA for the CDR3 is TGTGCCAGCTCACCACTAGAGGGAATTTATGGCTACACCTTC. The encoded protein is CASSPLEGIYGYTF.

This chain joins TRBV7-6 and TRBJ2-5; 7 bases agree with TRBD1. V trimming: 5 bases; J trimming: 2 bases; junction bases outside the gene matches: 5. Germline assignment: CDR1 SGHVS and CDR2 FNYEAQ. CDR3 size: 14 residues. The CDR3 coding sequence is TGTGCCAGCAGCCCGAACAGGGGACAAGAGACCCAGTACTTC. Protein sequence: CASSPNRGQETQYF.

The V and J genes are TRBV6-1 and TRBJ2-1, with 7 bases identical to TRBD1. Germline V gene sequence: CDR1 MNHNS, CDR2 SASEGT. Losses at the gene ends were 2 bases for V and 16 bases for J; bases not matched to a gene: 8. This CDR3 is 12 amino acids long. CDR3 amino acids: CASSERDRDHFF. The CDR3 nucleotides read TGTGCCAGCAGTGAACGCGACAGGGATCATTTCTTC.

The genes are TRBV18 and TRBJ2-3; TRBD2 matches 9 bases. The CDR3 totals 14 residues. CDR1 KGHSH and CDR2 LQKENI come from the germline V gene. Trimming cost V 3 bases and J 6 bases; bases outside gene matches: 4. DNA for the CDR3: TGTGCCAGCTCACCGATCGGACTAGCGGATACGCAGTATTTT. It encodes CASSPIGLADTQYF.

V usage is TRBV30 and J usage is TRBJ1-5, with D possibly being TRBD1 (5 bases). CDR1 GTSNPN and CDR2 SVGIG come from the germline V gene (reference sequence). The CDR3 sequence is 14 residues long. Trimming removed 0 bases at V and 8 bases at J, with 14 bases between. The CDR3 loop reads CAWSVGSGTKPQHF. The CDR3 DNA sequence: TGTGCCTGGAGTGTAGGGTCAGGGACTAAGCCCCAGCATTTT.

V and J are TRBV30 and TRBJ1-2; D is unresolved. This CDR3 region has 16 residues. From germline, CDR1 is GTSNPN and CDR2 SVGIG (reference sequence). With 5 bases removed from V and 4 bases from J, the gap between germline ends came to 23 bases. The CDR3, as DNA: TGTGCCTGGGAGAGGGCAGCCGGGTCATTTTTCTATGGCTACACCTTC. Protein: CAWERAAGSFFYGYTF.

The chain is built from TRBV27 and TRBJ1-1; no definite D call. The CDR3 contains 15 residues. Germline V gene data show CDR1 as MNHEY and CDR2 as SMNVEV (reference sequence). V dropped 3 bases and J dropped 0 bases, with 11 bases sitting between them. CDR3 region: CASSLSPLMNTEAFF. The CDR3 DNA sequence: TGTGCCAGCAGTTTGAGTCCCCTGATGAACACTGAAGCTTTCTTT.

The V and J genes are TRBV6-5 and TRBJ1-2, with 10 positions matching TRBD1. The germline V gene has CDR1 MNHEY and CDR2 SVGAGI. The CDR3 length is 13 residues. The J segment lost 7 bases and the V segment lost 6 bases, leaving 5 bases of the junction unmatched. The CDR3 DNA follows: TGTGCCAGCAGAGGGACAGGGGAGGGTGGCTACACCTTC. The encoded protein is CASRGTGEGGYTF.

V gene TRBV5-4 combines with J gene TRBJ2-1; tentative D call: TRBD1 (6 bases). V was cut by 3 bases and J by 6 bases, with 13 bases left in between. The CDR3 extends over 14 amino acids. Germline V gene data show CDR1 as SGHNT and CDR2 as YYREEE (reference sequence). As DNA, the CDR3 is TGTGCCAGCAGCTCCGAATTACAGGGCAATGAGCAGTTCTTC. Translating it yields CASSSELQGNEQFF.

This clone was observed a handful of times. CDR3 nucleotide sequence: TGTGCCAGCAGCTGGGAGCGGCATACTGAAGCTTTCTTT. Its protein is CASSWERHTEAFF. This rearrangement joins TRBV5-6 to TRBJ1-1, with unresolved D. Germline lookup yields CDR1 SGHDT and CDR2 YYEEEE. There are 13 residues in the CDR3. Deletions cut 3 bases from V and 5 bases from J, with 11 bases between.

This chain links TRBV27 with TRBJ2-7; the D is unclear. Trimming removed 4 bases from V and 7 bases from J, with 14 bases in between. The CDR3 length is 13 residues. CDR1 is MNHEY, CDR2 SMNVEV, per germline (reference sequence). CDR3 loop: CASSSDAAGEQYF. The CDR3 DNA is TGTGCCAGCAGTTCCGACGCGGCCGGTGAGCAGTACTTC.

This chain joins TRBV5-1 and TRBJ2-5, with 10 nucleotides matching TRBD1. J lost 5 bases, V lost 5 bases, and 12 bases had no gene match. The CDR3 consists of 16 residues. The germline V gene has CDR1 SGHRS and CDR2 YFSETQ. CDR3 residues: CASSHRDRGALETQYF. DNA for the CDR3: TGCGCCAGCAGTCACCGGGACAGGGGCGCCCTGGAGACCCAGTACTTC.

The chain employs TRBV6-6 and TRBJ2-7; no definite D call. This CDR3 has 13 residues. Per the germline V gene, CDR1 is MNHNY and CDR2 is SVGAGI (reference sequence). V lost 2 bases to trimming and J lost 3 bases, with 8 bases between them. CDR3 DNA sequence: TGTGCCAGCAGTTACGCGTCGGGCTACGAGCAGTACTTC. This codes for CASSYASGYEQYF.

This clone was detected a few times. The V gene is TRBV11-2, the J gene TRBJ2-3, with a weak D call TRBD2 (6 bases). The CDR3 contains 13 residues. The germline CDR1 and CDR2 sequences are SGHAT and FQNNGV. Trimming left V 4 bases short and J 3 bases short, with 8 bases between. CDR3 residues: CASSYRGTDTQYF. The CDR3 region has the DNA TGTGCCAGCAGCTACCGGGGGACAGATACGCAGTATTTT.